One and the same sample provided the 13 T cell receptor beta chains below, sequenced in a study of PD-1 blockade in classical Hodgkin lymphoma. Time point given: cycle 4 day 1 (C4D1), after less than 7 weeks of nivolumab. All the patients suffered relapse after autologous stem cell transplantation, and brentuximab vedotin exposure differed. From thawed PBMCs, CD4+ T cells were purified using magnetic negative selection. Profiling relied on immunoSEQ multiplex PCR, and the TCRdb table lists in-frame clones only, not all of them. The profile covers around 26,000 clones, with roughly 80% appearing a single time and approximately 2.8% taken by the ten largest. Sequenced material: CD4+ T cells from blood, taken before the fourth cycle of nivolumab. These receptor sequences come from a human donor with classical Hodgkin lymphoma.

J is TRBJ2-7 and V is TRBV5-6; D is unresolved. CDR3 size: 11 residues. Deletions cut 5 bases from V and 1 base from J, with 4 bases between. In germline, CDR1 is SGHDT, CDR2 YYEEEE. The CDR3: CASSSSYEQYF. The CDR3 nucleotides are TGTGCCAGCAGTTCTTCCTACGAGCAGTACTTC.

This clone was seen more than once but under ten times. CDR3 amino acids: CASSDHTNEKLFF. In DNA, the CDR3 is TGTGCCAGCAGTGATCACACTAATGAAAAACTGTTTTTT. The chain couples TRBV25-1 to TRBJ1-4; D is uncertain. CDR1 and CDR2 (germline): MGHDK, SYGVNS. The CDR3 has 13 residues. With 3 bases removed from V and 2 bases from J, the gap between germline ends came to 4 bases.

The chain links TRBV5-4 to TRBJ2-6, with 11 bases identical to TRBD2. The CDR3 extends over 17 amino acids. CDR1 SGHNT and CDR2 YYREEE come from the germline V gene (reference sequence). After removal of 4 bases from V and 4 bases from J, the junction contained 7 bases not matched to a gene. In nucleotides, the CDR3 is TGTGCCAGCAGCAATAGCGGGGGGGCGCGCGGGGCCAACGTCCTGACTTTC. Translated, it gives CASSNSGGARGANVLTF.

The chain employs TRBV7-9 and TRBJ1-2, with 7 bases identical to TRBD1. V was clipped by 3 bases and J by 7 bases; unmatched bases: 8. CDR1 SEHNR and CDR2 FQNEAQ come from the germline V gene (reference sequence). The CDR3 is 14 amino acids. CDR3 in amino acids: CASSFYRGTGGYTF. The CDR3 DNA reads TGTGCCAGCAGCTTTTACAGGGGAACGGGTGGCTACACCTTC.

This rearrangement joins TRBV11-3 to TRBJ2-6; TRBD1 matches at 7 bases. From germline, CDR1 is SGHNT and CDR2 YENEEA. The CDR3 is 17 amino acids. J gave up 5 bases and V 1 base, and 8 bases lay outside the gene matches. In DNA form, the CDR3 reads TGTGCCAGCAGCTTAGGTGAAGGGGGCTTTAGGGCCAACGTCCTGACTTTC. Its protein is CASSLGEGGFRANVLTF.

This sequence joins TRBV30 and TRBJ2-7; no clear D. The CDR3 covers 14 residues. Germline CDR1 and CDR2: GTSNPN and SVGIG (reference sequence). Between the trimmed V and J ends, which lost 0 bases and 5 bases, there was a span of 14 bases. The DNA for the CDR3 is TGTGCCTGGAGTGTACTGTACACCAGCGACGAGCAGTACTTC. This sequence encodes CAWSVLYTSDEQYF.

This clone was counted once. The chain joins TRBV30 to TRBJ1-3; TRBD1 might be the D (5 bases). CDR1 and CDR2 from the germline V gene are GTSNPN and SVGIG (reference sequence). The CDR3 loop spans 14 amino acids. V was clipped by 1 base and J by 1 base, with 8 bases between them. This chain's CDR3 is CAWSARASGNTIYF. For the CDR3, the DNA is TGTGCCTGGAGTGCCAGGGCTTCTGGAAACACCATATATTTT.

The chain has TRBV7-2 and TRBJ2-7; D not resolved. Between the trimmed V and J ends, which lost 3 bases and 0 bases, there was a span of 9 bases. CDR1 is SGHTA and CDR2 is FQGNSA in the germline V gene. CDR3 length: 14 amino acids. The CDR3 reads CASSLRRSSYEQYF. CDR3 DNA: TGTGCCAGCAGCTTGCGACGGAGCTCCTACGAGCAGTACTTC.

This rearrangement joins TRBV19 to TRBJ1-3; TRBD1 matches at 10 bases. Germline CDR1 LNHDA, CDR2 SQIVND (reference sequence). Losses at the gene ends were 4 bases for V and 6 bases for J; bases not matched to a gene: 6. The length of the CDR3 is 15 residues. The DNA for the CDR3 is TGTGCCAGTAGTACGACAGGGGGCACTATAAACACCATATATTTT. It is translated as CASSTTGGTINTIYF.

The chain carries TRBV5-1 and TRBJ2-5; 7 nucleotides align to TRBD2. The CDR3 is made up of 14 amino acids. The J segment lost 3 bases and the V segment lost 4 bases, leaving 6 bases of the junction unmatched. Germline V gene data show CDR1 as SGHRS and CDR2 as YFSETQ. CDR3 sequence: CASSGGSIEETQYF. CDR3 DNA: TGCGCCAGCAGCGGCGGGAGTATAGAAGAGACCCAGTACTTC.

CDR3 nucleotide sequence: TGTGCCGGGGGACAGGGTAAAGAGACCCAGTACTTC. Translated, it gives CAGGQGKETQYF. V and J are TRBV6-6 and TRBJ2-5; 9 bases map to TRBD1. The CDR3 length is 12 residues. Looked up from germline, CDR1 is MNHNY and CDR2 is SVGAGI (reference sequence). Unmatched junction bases numbered 4, after V lost 11 bases and J lost 3 bases.

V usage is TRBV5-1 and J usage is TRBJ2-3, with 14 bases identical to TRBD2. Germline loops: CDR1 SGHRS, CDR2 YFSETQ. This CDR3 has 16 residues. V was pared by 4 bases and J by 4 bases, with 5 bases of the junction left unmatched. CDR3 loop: CASSPGTSGGSDTQYF. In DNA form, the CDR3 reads TGCGCCAGCAGCCCCGGGACTAGCGGGGGTTCAGATACGCAGTATTTT.

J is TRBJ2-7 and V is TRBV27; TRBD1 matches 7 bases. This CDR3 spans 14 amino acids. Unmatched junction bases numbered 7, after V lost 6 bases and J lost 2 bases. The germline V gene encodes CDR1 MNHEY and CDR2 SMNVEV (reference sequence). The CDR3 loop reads CASSYKTGTYEQYF. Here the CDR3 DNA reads TGTGCCAGCAGCTACAAGACAGGGACCTACGAGCAGTACTTC.